Listed here are 27 T cell receptor beta chains from one sample, sequenced in a study of T-cell reconstitution after alpha-beta-depleted transplantation in children. Preparation of the TCRbeta library used unique molecular identifiers. One entry per CDR3 protein results from TCRdb running MiXCR on the PCR reads. This table holds 140,000 or so distinct CDR3 sequences, around 9% found once. Sequencing used PBMCs, mostly from graft donor cells, obtained 180 days after TCRalphabeta/CD19-depleted stem cell transplant. Receptors were obtained from a female patient aged 2-15 years who had a stem cell transplant for congenital amegakaryocytic thrombocytopenia, so the T cells may come from the graft donor.

A few counts support this clonotype. The rearrangement uses TRBV5-1 and TRBJ2-7, with 7 positions matching TRBD2. V shed 4 bases and J 0 bases; nucleotides not matched to a gene: 4. The CDR3 sequence is 14 residues long. Germline V gene lookup returns CDR1 SGHRS and CDR2 YFSETQ. As DNA, the CDR3 is TGCGCCAGCAGCGATGGGGGGGGCTCCTACGAGCAGTACTTC. It is translated as CASSDGGGSYEQYF.

The chain combines TRBV20-1 with TRBJ2-3, with 12 bases that match TRBD2. The J segment lost 8 bases and the V segment lost 7 bases, leaving 10 bases of the junction unmatched. Germline lookup yields CDR1 DFQATT and CDR2 SNEGSKA (reference sequence). The CDR3 spans 14 residues. The CDR3 region is CSGRLAGVSGTQYF. The CDR3 DNA reads TGCAGTGGCAGACTAGCGGGAGTTAGCGGTACGCAGTATTTT.

There are many counts of this clonotype. The rearrangement links TRBV27 to TRBJ2-5, with D possibly TRBD2 on 6 matching bases. The germline CDR1 and CDR2 sequences are MNHEY and SMNVEV (reference sequence). V shed 5 bases and J shed 13 bases, with 20 bases lying between them. This CDR3 contains 13 residues. CDR3 coding DNA: TGTGCCAGCAGTCCGGGTACGGGACTGACAGTGTACTTC. It translates to CASSPGTGLTVYF.

This clonotype was recorded a few times. This sequence joins TRBV27 and TRBJ2-1; 9 positions agree with TRBD2. Germline CDR1 MNHEY, CDR2 SMNVEV (reference sequence). The CDR3 spans 21 residues. Trimming at V came to 0 bases and at J to 8 bases, leaving 23 bases not matched to a gene. This CDR3 reads CASSLSRRGPRTSVEGHEQFF. CDR3 nucleotide sequence: TGTGCCAGCAGTTTATCGAGGCGGGGACCTAGGACTAGCGTAGAGGGCCATGAGCAGTTCTTC.

This clonotype appeared many times. The chain recombines TRBV5-1 with TRBJ1-1; D is ambiguous. The CDR3 runs to 13 residues. Trimming pared 4 bases from V and 4 bases from J, leaving 11 bases between. Per germline, CDR1 SGHRS and CDR2 YFSETQ. In nucleotides, the CDR3 is TGCGCCAGCAGCGGCGGTTGGAGCACTGAAGCTTTCTTT. The encoded protein is CASSGGWSTEAFF.

This clonotype was detected ten times or more. The rearrangement uses TRBV29-1 and TRBJ2-1; D is perhaps TRBD2 (5 bases). Germline CDR1 and CDR2: SQVTM and ANQGSEA. The V gene lost 6 bases and the J gene lost 3 bases, with 9 bases spanning the gap. The CDR3 is 12 amino acids. In DNA form, the CDR3 reads TGCAGCGTAATCCGGGGCTACAATGAGCAGTTCTTC. It codes for CSVIRGYNEQFF.

This clonotype was counted between two and nine times. The V and J genes are TRBV10-2 and TRBJ2-5, with 9 bases matching TRBD2. Per the germline V gene, CDR1 is WSHSY and CDR2 is SAAADI. This CDR3 has 14 amino acids. Trimming cost V 9 bases and J 2 bases; bases outside gene matches: 7. The CDR3 spells CARRREGRQETQYF. The CDR3 DNA follows: TGCGCCAGACGGCGGGAGGGCCGGCAAGAGACCCAGTACTTC.

This clonotype was counted many times. The V gene is TRBV4-1, the J gene TRBJ1-5; possible D gene TRBD1, 5 bases. The CDR3 contains 15 residues. Germline V CDR1 and CDR2: MGHRA, YSYEKL. The germline V and J ends were trimmed by 0 bases and 5 bases, with 11 bases remaining between them. The CDR3 reads CASSQDPGIYQPQHF. DNA for the CDR3: TGCGCCAGCAGCCAAGACCCAGGGATATATCAGCCCCAGCATTTT.

This clonotype was counted at least ten times. J is TRBJ2-3 and V is TRBV10-3, with D tentatively TRBD2 (6 bases). V gave up 0 bases and J gave up 6 bases, with 10 bases separating them. CDR1 is ENHRY, CDR2 SYGVKD, per germline. The CDR3 totals 14 residues. CDR3: CAISESGGVDTQYF. The CDR3, as DNA: TGTGCCATCAGTGAGTCGGGGGGAGTGGATACGCAGTATTTT.

V gene TRBV12-3 or TRBV12-4 combines with J gene TRBJ2-5; perhaps TRBD2 as D (5 bases). The CDR3 contains 16 residues. The germline V and J ends were trimmed by 6 bases and 2 bases, with 19 bases remaining between them. Written as DNA, the CDR3 is TGTGCCAGCAGCCGACCCGGACTGAAAAAACAAGAGACCCAGTACTTC. Translation: CASSRPGLKKQETQYF.

Ten or more counts support this clonotype. This sequence joins TRBV28 and TRBJ2-7; tentative D call: TRBD2 (6 bases). Looked up from germline, CDR1 is MDHEN and CDR2 is SYDVKM. The CDR3 totals 17 residues. V was cut by 6 bases and J by 2 bases, with 23 bases left in between. CDR3: CASSPEEAGYGTYEQYF. CDR3 nucleotides: TGTGCCAGCAGCCCCGAGGAAGCGGGCTATGGGACCTACGAGCAGTACTTC.

The V gene is TRBV5-8, the J gene TRBJ1-1, with TRBD1 as a possible D gene (6 bases). CDR1 and CDR2 (germline): SGHTS, YDEGEE. Deletions cut 4 bases from V and 4 bases from J, with 17 bases between. CDR3 length: 15 residues. CDR3 sequence reads: CASSPVGGWGTEAFF. The CDR3 DNA reads TGTGCCAGCAGCCCCGTGGGGGGCTGGGGCACTGAAGCTTTCTTT.

This clonotype has more than one count but fewer than ten. The chain joins TRBV20-1 to TRBJ1-2, with no clear D. The length of the CDR3 is 12 residues. Trimming pared 3 bases from V and 2 bases from J, leaving 7 bases between. CDR1 and CDR2 from the germline V gene are DFQATT and SNEGSKA (reference sequence). This CDR3 is CSASGRNYGYTF. In DNA, the CDR3 is TGCAGTGCTAGCGGCAGAAACTATGGCTACACCTTC.

This sequence joins TRBV12-3 or TRBV12-4 and TRBJ1-4, with D perhaps TRBD1 (5 bases). Trimming left V 5 bases short and J 13 bases short, with 14 bases between. This CDR3 contains 12 residues. As DNA, the CDR3 is TGTGCCAGCAGTGCCTCCGGGACTCGACTGTTTTTT. Its translation is CASSASGTRLFF.

This clonotype was seen ten or more times. J is TRBJ1-3 and V is TRBV7-9; the D gene is possibly TRBD1 (5 bases). Deletions cut 6 bases from V and 3 bases from J, with 15 bases between. The CDR3 is 15 residues long. CDR1 and CDR2 (germline): SEHNR, FQNEAQ (reference sequence). CDR3: CASSSVSRVGNTIYF. CDR3 bases: TGTGCCAGCAGTTCCGTCTCCAGGGTTGGAAACACCATATATTTT.

This clonotype was recorded many times. This chain uses TRBV5-1 with TRBJ2-1; TRBD2 matches at 8 bases. Germline CDR1 and CDR2: SGHRS and YFSETQ. The CDR3 runs 17 residues. Trimming cost V 0 bases and J 0 bases; bases outside gene matches: 5. The CDR3 sequence is CASSLETSGSSYNEQFF. CDR3 DNA sequence: TGCGCCAGCAGCTTGGAAACTAGCGGAAGCTCCTACAATGAGCAGTTCTTC.

This clonotype was counted ten times or more. This sequence joins TRBV20-1 and TRBJ2-1, with TRBD2 matching over 9 bases. Germline V CDR1 and CDR2: DFQATT, SNEGSKA (reference sequence). The CDR3 totals 15 residues. Germline trimming cut 6 bases from V and 8 bases from J; bases unmatched to any gene: 14. CDR3 amino acids: CSATGAAGGWDEQFF. The CDR3 DNA sequence: TGCAGTGCCACTGGGGCAGCGGGGGGCTGGGATGAGCAGTTCTTC.

The chain joins TRBV12-3 or TRBV12-4 to TRBJ1-3; 8 positions agree with TRBD1. The CDR3 sequence is 15 residues long. Germline trimming cut 5 bases from V and 4 bases from J; bases unmatched to any gene: 7. The CDR3 DNA follows: TGTGCCAGCAGTCCGACAGGGGTAAAGGGAAACACCATATATTTT. Its translation is CASSPTGVKGNTIYF.

J is TRBJ2-7 and V is TRBV6-1, with D possibly TRBD1 on 6 matching bases. This CDR3 spans 14 amino acids. Germline CDR1 reads MNHNS; CDR2 reads SASEGT. With 10 bases removed from V and 4 bases from J, the gap between germline ends came to 20 bases. The CDR3 sequence: CATHSTDRPYEQYF. CDR3 DNA: TGTGCCACCCATTCGACGGACAGACCATACGAGCAGTACTTC.

This clonotype was detected only a few times. The V call is TRBV6-2 or TRBV6-3, the J call TRBJ2-1, with 8 bases fitting TRBD2. Trimming at V came to 3 bases and at J to 6 bases, leaving 10 bases not matched to a gene. Germline V gene sequence: CDR1 MNHEY, CDR2 SVGEGT. The CDR3 spans 16 residues. For the CDR3, the DNA is TGTGCCAGCAGTTATGGGGAGGGACTAGTCCGCAATGAGCAGTTCTTC. Amino acid sequence: CASSYGEGLVRNEQFF.

This clonotype showed up many times. This sequence joins TRBV28 and TRBJ1-5; D remains ambiguous. CDR1 is MDHEN, CDR2 SYDVKM, per germline. V was shortened by 8 bases and J by 2 bases, with 7 bases between the two germline ends. The CDR3 runs to 12 residues. CDR3 loop: CASLAGNQPQHF. CDR3 nucleotides: TGTGCCAGCCTGGCGGGCAATCAGCCCCAGCATTTT.

The chain recombines TRBV6-5 with TRBJ2-7; 7 nucleotides agree with TRBD2. Trimming cost V 0 bases and J 4 bases; bases outside gene matches: 9. From germline, CDR1 is MNHEY and CDR2 SVGAGI. The CDR3 has 16 residues. DNA of the CDR3: TGTGCCAGCAGTTACTCCGATCGGCGGGAGATTTACGAGCAGTACTTC. Amino acid sequence: CASSYSDRREIYEQYF.

There are many counts of this clonotype. V gene TRBV12-3 or TRBV12-4 combines with J gene TRBJ1-2; D remains unclear. V was shortened by 1 base and J by 8 bases, with 11 bases between the two germline ends. The CDR3 length is 13 residues. The CDR3 nucleotides are TGTGCCAGCAGTTTAGGCACCCCTAGAGGCTACACCTTC. Its protein is CASSLGTPRGYTF.

This clonotype has a count of ten or more. This sequence joins TRBV28 and TRBJ2-7; unclear D gene. The CDR3 has 11 amino acids. In germline, CDR1 is MDHEN, CDR2 SYDVKM. V lost 8 bases and J lost 3, with 8 bases in between. The CDR3 reads CASVGFYEQYF. As DNA, the CDR3 is TGTGCCAGCGTGGGTTTCTACGAGCAGTACTTC.

In its sample, this clonotype was seen many times. The chain is built from TRBV28 and TRBJ2-3; TRBD2 agrees at 14 bases. Germline V CDR1 and CDR2: MDHEN, SYDVKM. CDR3 length: 17 residues. The ends lost 6 bases at V and 1 base at J; junction bases unmatched: 6. CDR3 sequence reads: CASRGRTSGGRTDTQYF. CDR3 nucleotides: TGTGCCAGCAGGGGCAGGACTAGCGGGGGGCGCACAGATACGCAGTATTTT.

In this sample, this clonotype turned up a few times. The chain employs TRBV29-1 and TRBJ1-1, with 9 bases that match TRBD1. This CDR3 comprises 13 residues. Germline CDR1 and CDR2: SQVTM and ANQGSEA. The V and J ends lost 3 bases and 8 bases, in that order; junction bases with no gene match: 7. The CDR3 spells CSVEAPTGGEAFF. For the CDR3, the DNA is TGCAGCGTTGAGGCCCCGACAGGGGGAGAAGCTTTCTTT.

This clonotype was seen at least ten times. The chain uses TRBV7-3 and TRBJ2-3; D is unresolved. Germline V gives CDR1 SGHTA, CDR2 FQGTGA. The CDR3 runs 14 residues. Trimming removed 4 bases from V and 1 base from J, with 9 bases in between. This chain's CDR3 is CASSSTPRTDTQYF. For the CDR3, the DNA is TGTGCCAGCAGCTCGACCCCTCGCACAGATACGCAGTATTTT. Using reference TRBV7-3 and TRBJ2-3 for the parts outside the CDR3, the full variable domain is GAGVSQTPSNKVTEKGKYVELRCDPISGHTALYWYRQSLGQGPEFLIYFQGTGAADDSGLPNDRFFAVRPEGSVSTLKIQRTERGDSAVYLCASSSTPRTDTQYFGPGTRLTVL.